This T cell receptor beta chain was captured by sequencing in a study of T cell changes during pregnancy in multiple sclerosis. Some clones are missing from TCRdb's copy, which holds only in-frame ones; the method was immunoSEQ multiplex PCR. The sample includes 75,000 to 95,000 clones, about 93% of them seen just once. The sequence came from a female donor with multiple sclerosis, enrolled in a pregnancy study. The sample was CD4+ T cells from peripheral blood mononuclear cells, taken after pregnancy.

The CDR3 sequence: CASTRSRQGVMNTEAFF. CDR3 DNA: TGTGCCAGTACCCGATCCCGACAGGGAGTTATGAACACTGAAGCTTTCTTT. The chain uses TRBV19 and TRBJ1-1; TRBD1 aligns across 7 bases. The V and J ends lost 7 bases and 0 bases, in that order; junction bases with no gene match: 14. The CDR3 is 17 residues long. In germline, CDR1 is LNHDA, CDR2 SQIVND (reference sequence).